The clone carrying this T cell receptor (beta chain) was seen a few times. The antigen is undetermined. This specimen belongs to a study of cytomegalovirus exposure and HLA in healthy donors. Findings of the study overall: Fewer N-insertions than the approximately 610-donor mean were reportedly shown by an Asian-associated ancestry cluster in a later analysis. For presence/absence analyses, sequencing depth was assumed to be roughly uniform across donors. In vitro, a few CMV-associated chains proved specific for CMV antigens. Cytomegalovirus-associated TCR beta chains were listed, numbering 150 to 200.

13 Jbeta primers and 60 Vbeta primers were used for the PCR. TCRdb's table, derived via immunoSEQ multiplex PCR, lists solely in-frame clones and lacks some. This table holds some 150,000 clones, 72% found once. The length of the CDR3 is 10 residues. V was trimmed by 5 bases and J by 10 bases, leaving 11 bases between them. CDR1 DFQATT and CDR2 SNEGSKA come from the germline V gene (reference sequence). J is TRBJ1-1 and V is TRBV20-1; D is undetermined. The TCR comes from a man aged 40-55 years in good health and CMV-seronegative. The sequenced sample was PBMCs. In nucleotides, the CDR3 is TGCAGTGCTTCAACTCCTGGAGCTTTCTTT. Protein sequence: CSASTPGAFF.